The source of this TCR beta chain is a study of cytomegalovirus exposure and HLA in healthy donors. Study results and caveats: Most TCRs appeared rarely, but some public TCRs recurred in many donors.

On this clone itself: The antigen remains undetermined.

The PCR used 60 Vbeta and 13 Jbeta primers. Clones were sequenced by immunoSEQ multiplex PCR, and TCRdb holds only the in-frame ones, with some missing. The sample holds some 200,000 clones, approximately 79% seen once. Trimming at V came to 4 bases and at J to 2 bases, leaving 8 bases not matched to a gene. This CDR3 comprises 15 residues. Germline CDR1 MNHEY, CDR2 SMNVEV (reference sequence). Each donor was healthy, and each was a bone marrow donor. This clonotype was obtained from a girl aged 2-10 years in good health and CMV-seronegative. The sequenced sample was PBMCs. V is TRBV27 and J is TRBJ2-7; 7 nucleotides agree with TRBD2. The CDR3 is CASSYSGILTYEQYF. CDR3 DNA sequence: TGTGCCAGCAGTTACAGCGGGATTTTAACCTACGAGCAGTACTTC.